These T cell receptor beta chains were read from a single sample in a study of metastatic and nonmetastatic thyroid tumors. TCRdb re-processed the PCR reads through MiXCR. The data hold 20,000 to 25,000 clones, with around 15% observed a single time. Material for sequencing was tumor tissue. These receptors all stem from a female donor with papillary thyroid cancer or a benign thyroid nodule (not recorded which). Some clones in this sample may be carry-over from other donors' samples. Both conserved end residues are part of each CDR3. The order of the fields is J gene, D gene, clone size, V gene, CDR3 protein, CDR3 DNA. The D gene is left open where the match is weak. A row's size may be missing; if present it is once, few, many or a size class.

J: TRBJ2-5; D: -; size: many; V: TRBV13; CDR3: CASSPQDRGFGETQYF; DNA: TGTGCCAGCAGCCCGCAAGATCGGGGATTTGGGGAGACCCAGTACTTC
J: TRBJ2-7; D: -; size: many; V: TRBV20-1; CDR3: CSAQRSSYEQYF; DNA: TGCAGTGCTCAGAGGAGTTCCTACGAGCAGTACTTC
J: TRBJ2-7; D: -; size: few; V: TRBV19; CDR3: CASTKGRDYEQYF; DNA: TGTGCCAGCACCAAGGGACGGGACTACGAGCAGTACTTC
J: TRBJ1-1; D: -; size: many; V: TRBV20-1; CDR3: CSALPGIGTEAFF; DNA: TGCAGTGCTTTACCAGGGATTGGCACTGAAGCCTTCTTT
J: TRBJ2-2; D: -; size: -; V: TRBV5-5; CDR3: CASSLVVGTNTGELFF; DNA: TGTGCCAGCAGCTTGGTAGTGGGTACGAACACCGGGGAGCTGTTTTTT
J: TRBJ2-7; D: -; size: medium-sized; V: TRBV15; CDR3: CATSRADVGYEQYF; DNA: TGTGCCACCAGCAGAGCCGACGTCGGCTACGAGCAGTACTTC
J: TRBJ1-5; D: -; size: -; V: TRBV6-1; CDR3: CASSPGTWMGQPQHF; DNA: TGTGCCAGTAGCCCGGGGACGTGGATGGGCCAGCCCCAGCATTTT
J: TRBJ2-1; D: -; size: many; V: TRBV10-3; CDR3: CAISESLEGSMNEQFF; DNA: TGTGCCATCAGTGAGTCGTTGGAGGGGTCTATGAATGAGCAGTTCTTC
J: TRBJ2-3; D: -; size: many; V: TRBV28; CDR3: CASSLPSAHTDTQYF; DNA: TGTGCCAGCAGTCTCCCTAGCGCCCACACAGATACGCAGTATTTT
J: TRBJ2-5; D: TRBD1; size: many; V: TRBV7-6; CDR3: CASSLGQGQETQYF; DNA: TGTGCCAGCAGCTTAGGACAGGGCCAAGAGACCCAGTACTTC
J: TRBJ1-2; D: TRBD1; size: many; V: TRBV29-1; CDR3: CSVAPGQANYGYTF; DNA: TGCAGCGTCGCCCCGGGACAGGCCAACTATGGCTACACCTTC
J: TRBJ1-3; D: TRBD1; size: many; V: TRBV10-3; CDR3: CAISDPGQGAGNTIYF; DNA: TGTGCCATCAGTGATCCTGGACAGGGAGCGGGAAACACCATATATTTT
J: TRBJ2-7; D: TRBD2; size: few; V: TRBV2; CDR3: CASRSGMGEQYF; DNA: TGTGCCAGCAGGAGCGGGATGGGCGAGCAGTACTTC
J: TRBJ2-7; D: -; size: few; V: TRBV6-2/TRBV6-3; CDR3: CASSYGLAGDEQYF; DNA: TGTGCCAGCAGTTACGGGCTAGCTGGGGACGAGCAGTACTTC
J: TRBJ2-3; D: TRBD2; size: many; V: TRBV5-1; CDR3: CASGLSGGAPDTQYF; DNA: TGCGCCAGCGGCTTGAGCGGGGGGGCCCCAGATACGCAGTATTTT
J: TRBJ2-3; D: TRBD2; size: -; V: TRBV5-1; CDR3: CANSPGWPSGNTDTQYF; DNA: TGCGCCAACAGCCCTGGGTGGCCTAGCGGAAACACAGATACTCAGTATTTT
J: TRBJ1-5; D: -; size: many; V: TRBV2; CDR3: CASGLPQTNQPQHF; DNA: TGTGCCAGCGGTTTGCCTCAGACTAATCAGCCCCAGCATTTT
J: TRBJ1-5; D: TRBD1; size: -; V: TRBV15; CDR3: CATSTQQGQGAFRQPQHF; DNA: TGTGCCACCAGCACCCAGCAGGGACAGGGGGCCTTCCGCCAGCCACAGCATTTT
J: TRBJ1-2; D: -; size: -; V: TRBV6-1; CDR3: CASAAGRSGGDGYTF; DNA: TGTGCCAGCGCCGCCGGACGATCCGGGGGGGATGGCTATACCTTC
J: TRBJ1-2; D: TRBD1; size: many; V: TRBV13; CDR3: CASSLDRVGGYTF; DNA: TGTGCCAGCAGCCTAGACAGGGTAGGAGGCTACACCTTC
J: TRBJ2-6; D: -; size: many; V: TRBV5-8; CDR3: CASSLRGNPGANVLTF; DNA: TGTGCCAGCAGCTTACGGGGAAACCCTGGGGCCAACGTCCTGACTTTC
J: TRBJ2-5; D: TRBD1; size: -; V: TRBV7-9; CDR3: CASSLPGTGGRETKYF; DNA: TGTGCCAGCAGCTTACCAGGGACAGGGGGCAGGGAGACCAAGTACTTC
J: TRBJ1-2; D: TRBD1; size: many; V: TRBV28; CDR3: CASSLPQGARGYTF; DNA: TGTGCCAGCAGCCTCCCCCAGGGGGCGAGAGGCTACACCTTC
J: TRBJ2-7; D: -; size: few; V: TRBV7-8; CDR3: CASSLAQPYEQYF; DNA: TGTGCCAGTAGCTTAGCCCAGCCCTACGAGCAGTACTTC
J: TRBJ1-1; D: -; size: medium-sized; V: TRBV6-1; CDR3: CASRPDSKYTEAFF; DNA: TGTGCCAGCAGGCCGGACAGTAAGTACACTGAAGCTTTCTTT
J: TRBJ1-4; D: -; size: many; V: TRBV6-1; CDR3: CASSPAWGRNNEKLFF; DNA: TGTGCCAGCAGTCCCGCATGGGGACGGAATAATGAAAAACTGTTTTTT
J: TRBJ2-7; D: -; size: many; V: TRBV29-1; CDR3: CSVELNVGHEQYF; DNA: TGCAGCGTTGAACTCAATGTGGGGCACGAGCAGTACTTC
J: TRBJ2-7; D: -; size: medium-sized; V: TRBV2; CDR3: CASRKQGDYEQYF; DNA: TGTGCCAGCAGGAAACAGGGTGACTACGAGCAGTACTTC
J: TRBJ2-1; D: -; size: many; V: TRBV25-1; CDR3: CASSDNANEQFF; DNA: TGTGCCAGCAGTGACAATGCGAATGAGCAGTTCTTC
J: TRBJ2-7; D: -; size: many; V: TRBV18; CDR3: CASSPTPRDMPSYEQYF; DNA: TGTGCCAGCTCACCGACCCCCCGGGACATGCCCTCCTACGAGCAGTACTTC
J: TRBJ1-5; D: TRBD1; size: many; V: TRBV7-2; CDR3: CASSLSGQGTQPQHF; DNA: TGTGCCAGCAGCCTCTCGGGACAGGGCACTCAGCCCCAGCATTTT
J: TRBJ2-3; D: -; size: -; V: TRBV4-2; CDR3: CASIFRDSRADTQYF; DNA: TGTGCCAGCATCTTCCGGGACTCCCGCGCAGATACGCAGTATTTT
J: TRBJ2-2; D: -; size: many; V: TRBV7-3; CDR3: CASSLESGQSLNF; DNA: TGTGCCAGCAGCTTAGAATCCGGACAGTCCCTTAACTTT
J: TRBJ1-5; D: -; size: many; V: TRBV28; CDR3: CASSLGTINQPQHF; DNA: TGTGCCAGCAGTTTAGGGACTATTAATCAGCCCCAGCATTTT
J: TRBJ2-7; D: TRBD2; size: many; V: TRBV14; CDR3: CASSRLGLNYEPYF; DNA: TGTGCCAGCAGCCGACTGGGACTAAACTACGAGCCGTACTTC
J: TRBJ2-2; D: -; size: -; V: TRBV28; CDR3: CASITSYTGDLFF; DNA: TGTGCCAGCATCACATCGTACACCGGTGATCTGTTTTTT
J: TRBJ1-1; D: -; size: many; V: TRBV19; CDR3: CASSIDLENTEAFF; DNA: TGTGCCAGTAGTATAGATCTCGAGAACACTGAAGCTTTCTTT
J: TRBJ2-3; D: -; size: few; V: TRBV27; CDR3: CASSDGGPLWGDTKYF; DNA: TGTGCCAGCAGTGACGGGGGGCCCTTATGGGGAGATACGAAGTATTTT
J: TRBJ1-5; D: -; size: medium-sized; V: TRBV7-2; CDR3: CASSLIHGSNQPQHF; DNA: TGTGCCAGCAGCTTGATACACGGTAGCAATCAGCCCCAGCATTTT
J: TRBJ2-3; D: TRBD1; size: -; V: TRBV11-1; CDR3: CVSSLGLDRGSTDTQYF; DNA: TGTGTCAGCAGCTTAGGCTTGGACAGGGGATCCACAGATACGCAGTATTTT
J: TRBJ1-2; D: -; size: many; V: TRBV6-6; CDR3: CASSYGGGPNYGYTF; DNA: TGTGCCAGCAGTTACGGGGGAGGGCCTAACTATGGCTACACCTTC
J: TRBJ1-3; D: -; size: -; V: TRBV7-9; CDR3: CASSQDGYSGNTIYF; DNA: TGTGCCAGCAGCCAGGACGGCTACTCTGGAAACACCATATATTTT
J: TRBJ2-2; D: -; size: many; V: TRBV11-3; CDR3: CASSLQRGVTGELFF; DNA: TGTGCCAGCAGCCTCCAGAGGGGGGTTACCGGGGAGCTGTTTTTT
J: TRBJ1-2; D: TRBD1; size: many; V: TRBV7-9; CDR3: CASSLSGTGEGYTF; DNA: TGTGCCAGCAGCTTGTCCGGGACAGGGGAGGGCTACACCTTC